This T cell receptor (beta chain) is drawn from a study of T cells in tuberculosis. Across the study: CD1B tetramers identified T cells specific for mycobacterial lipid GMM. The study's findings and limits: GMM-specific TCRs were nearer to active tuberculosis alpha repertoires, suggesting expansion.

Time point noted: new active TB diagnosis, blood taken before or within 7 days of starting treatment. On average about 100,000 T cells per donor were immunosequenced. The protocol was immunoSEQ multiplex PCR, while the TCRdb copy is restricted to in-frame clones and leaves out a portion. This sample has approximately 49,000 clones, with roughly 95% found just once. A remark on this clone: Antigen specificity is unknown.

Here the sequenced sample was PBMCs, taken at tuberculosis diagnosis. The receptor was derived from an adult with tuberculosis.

CDR3 nucleotide sequence: TGTGCCAGCAGCTCCCATAAACTTCAGGGCTCTGGGGCCAACGTCCTGACTTTC. Its translation: CASSSHKLQGSGANVLTF. The chain couples TRBV7-9 to TRBJ2-6, with a tentative D call TRBD1 (5 bases). This CDR3 region has 18 residues. CDR1 SEHNR and CDR2 FQNEAQ come from the germline V gene (reference sequence). With 4 bases removed from V and 0 bases from J, the gap between germline ends came to 16 bases.